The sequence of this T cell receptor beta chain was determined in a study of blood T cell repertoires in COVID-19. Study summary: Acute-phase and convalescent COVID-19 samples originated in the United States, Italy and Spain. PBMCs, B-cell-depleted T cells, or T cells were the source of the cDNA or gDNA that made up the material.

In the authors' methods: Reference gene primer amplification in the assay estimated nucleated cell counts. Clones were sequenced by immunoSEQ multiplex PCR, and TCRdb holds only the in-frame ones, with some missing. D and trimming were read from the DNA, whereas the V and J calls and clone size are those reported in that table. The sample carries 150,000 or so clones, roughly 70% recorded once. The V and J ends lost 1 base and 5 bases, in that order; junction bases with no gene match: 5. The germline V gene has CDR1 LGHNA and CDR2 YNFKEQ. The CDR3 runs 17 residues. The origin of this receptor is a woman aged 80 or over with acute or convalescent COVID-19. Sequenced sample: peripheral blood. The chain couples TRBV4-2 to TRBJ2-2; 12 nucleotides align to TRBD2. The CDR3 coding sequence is TGTGCCAGCAGCCAAGCAGACGGACTAGCGGGAACCGGGGAGCTGTTTTTT. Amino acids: CASSQADGLAGTGELFF.